This T cell receptor beta chain was retrieved from a study of blood T cell repertoires in COVID-19. Looked up from germline, CDR1 is ENHRY and CDR2 is SYGVKD. The V gene lost 8 bases and the J gene lost 3 bases, with 20 bases spanning the gap. The CDR3 is made up of 15 amino acids. This table comes from immunoSEQ multiplex PCR, and its TCRdb copy is limited to in-frame clones, with some not included. The sample holds roughly 200,000 clones, roughly 86% seen once. This sequence originates from a woman aged 45-59 years with COVID-19, enrolled during active disease. The genes are TRBV10-3 and TRBJ2-7; D perhaps matches TRBD2 (6 bases). The source material was peripheral blood. CDR3 loop: CAIGGWVHLNYEQYF. CDR3 nucleotide sequence: TGTGCCATCGGGGGGTGGGTCCATCTTAACTACGAGCAGTACTTC.